This T cell receptor beta chain was recovered during a study of response to subunit inactivated influenza vaccine. Whole-study findings and limits: Only a handful of new T cells, the authors suggested, are recruited with each seasonal influenza vaccination.

The length of the CDR3 is 14 residues. Germline V gene data show CDR1 as SQVTM and CDR2 as ANQGSEA. V was clipped by 1 base and J by 2 bases; unmatched bases: 2. A single record per CDR3 protein comes from TCRdb applying MiXCR to the RT-PCR reads. The top ten clones hold around 12% of a sample with 400,000 to 650,000 distinct CDR3 sequences, approximately 7.8% of them seen once. This clonotype was seen a handful of times. Antigen specificity is unknown. This material consisted of PBMCs from blood, taken less than 25 months after vaccination. This receptor was identified in a man between 50 and 69 years old who received an inactivated influenza vaccine. This sequence joins TRBV29-1 and TRBJ2-3, with 8 positions matching TRBD2. The CDR3 DNA reads as TGCAGCGTTGAAGGGCGGGAGGCCACAGATACGCAGTATTTT. Encoded protein: CSVEGREATDTQYF.